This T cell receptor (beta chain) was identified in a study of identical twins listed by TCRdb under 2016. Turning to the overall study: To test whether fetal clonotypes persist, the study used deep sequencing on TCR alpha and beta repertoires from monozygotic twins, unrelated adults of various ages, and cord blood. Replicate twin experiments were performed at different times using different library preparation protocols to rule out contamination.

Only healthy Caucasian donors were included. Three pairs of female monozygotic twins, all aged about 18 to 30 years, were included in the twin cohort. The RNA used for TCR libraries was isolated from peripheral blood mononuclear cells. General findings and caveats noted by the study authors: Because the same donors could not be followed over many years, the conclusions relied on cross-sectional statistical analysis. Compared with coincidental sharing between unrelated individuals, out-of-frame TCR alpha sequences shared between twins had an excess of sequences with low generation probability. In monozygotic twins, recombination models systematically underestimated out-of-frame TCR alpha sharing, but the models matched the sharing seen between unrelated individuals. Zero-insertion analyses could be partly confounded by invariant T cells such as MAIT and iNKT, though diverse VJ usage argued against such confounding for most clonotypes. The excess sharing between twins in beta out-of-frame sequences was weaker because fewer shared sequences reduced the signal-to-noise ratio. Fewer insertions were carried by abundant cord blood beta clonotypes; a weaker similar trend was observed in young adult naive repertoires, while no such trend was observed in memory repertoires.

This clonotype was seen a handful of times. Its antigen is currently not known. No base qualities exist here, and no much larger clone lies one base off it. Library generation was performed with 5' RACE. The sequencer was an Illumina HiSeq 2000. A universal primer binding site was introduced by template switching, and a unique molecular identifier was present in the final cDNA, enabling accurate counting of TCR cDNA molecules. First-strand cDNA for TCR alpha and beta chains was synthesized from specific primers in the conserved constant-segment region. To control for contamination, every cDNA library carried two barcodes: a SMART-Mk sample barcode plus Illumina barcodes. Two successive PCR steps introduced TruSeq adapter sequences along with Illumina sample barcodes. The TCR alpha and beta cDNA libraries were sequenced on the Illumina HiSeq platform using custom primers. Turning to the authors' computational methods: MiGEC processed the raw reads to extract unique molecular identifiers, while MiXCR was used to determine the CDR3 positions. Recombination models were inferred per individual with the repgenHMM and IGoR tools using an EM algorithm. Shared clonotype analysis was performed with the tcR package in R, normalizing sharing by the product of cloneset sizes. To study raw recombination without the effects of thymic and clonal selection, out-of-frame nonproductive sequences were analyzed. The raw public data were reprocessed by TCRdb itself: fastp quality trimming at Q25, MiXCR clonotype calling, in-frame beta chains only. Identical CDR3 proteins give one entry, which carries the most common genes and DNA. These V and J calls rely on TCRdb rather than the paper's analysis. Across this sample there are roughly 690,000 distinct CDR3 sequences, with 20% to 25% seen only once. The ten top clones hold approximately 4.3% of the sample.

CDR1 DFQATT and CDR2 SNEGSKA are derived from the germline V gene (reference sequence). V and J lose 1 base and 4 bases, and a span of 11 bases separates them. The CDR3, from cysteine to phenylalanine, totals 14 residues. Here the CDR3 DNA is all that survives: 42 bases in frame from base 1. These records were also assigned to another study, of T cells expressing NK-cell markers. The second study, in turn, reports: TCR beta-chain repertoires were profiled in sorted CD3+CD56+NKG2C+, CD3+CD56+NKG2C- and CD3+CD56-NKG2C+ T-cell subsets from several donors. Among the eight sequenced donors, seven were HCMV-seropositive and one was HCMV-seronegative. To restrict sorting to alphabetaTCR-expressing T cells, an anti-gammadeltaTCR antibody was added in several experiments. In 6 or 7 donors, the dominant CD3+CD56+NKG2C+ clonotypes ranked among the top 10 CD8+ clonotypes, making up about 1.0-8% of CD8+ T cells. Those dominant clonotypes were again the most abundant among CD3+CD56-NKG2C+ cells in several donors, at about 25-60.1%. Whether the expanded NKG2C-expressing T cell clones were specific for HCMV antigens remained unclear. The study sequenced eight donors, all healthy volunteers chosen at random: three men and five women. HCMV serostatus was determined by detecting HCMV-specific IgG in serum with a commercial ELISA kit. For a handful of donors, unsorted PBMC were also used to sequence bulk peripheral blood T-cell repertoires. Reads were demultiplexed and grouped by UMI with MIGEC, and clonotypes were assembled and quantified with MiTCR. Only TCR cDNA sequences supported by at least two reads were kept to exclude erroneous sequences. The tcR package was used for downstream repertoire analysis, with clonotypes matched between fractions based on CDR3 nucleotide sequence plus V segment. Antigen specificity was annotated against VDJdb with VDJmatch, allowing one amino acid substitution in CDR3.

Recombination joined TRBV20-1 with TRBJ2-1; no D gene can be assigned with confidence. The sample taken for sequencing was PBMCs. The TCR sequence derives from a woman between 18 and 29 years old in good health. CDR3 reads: CSARVVGSYNEQFF. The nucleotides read TGCAGTGCTAGAGTAGTTGGATCGTACAATGAGCAGTTCTTC.